The 23 T cell receptor beta chains below were found in one sample sequenced in a study of T cells in Graves' hyperthyroidism and ophthalmopathy. Amplification targeted TCR beta CDR3 regions from RNA transcripts. TCR CDR3 underwent first-round RT-PCR with the HTBI primer set. Using its own MiXCR run on the multiplex PCR reads, TCRdb lists one record per CDR3 protein. The sample includes approximately 430,000 distinct CDR3 sequences, approximately 14% of them seen just once. Source material: blood. These receptors originate from a woman aged 18-29 years with Graves' hyperthyroidism.

The CDR3 bases are TGTGCCAGCGCCGGGACAGGAAATGAAAAACTGTTTTTT. This sequence encodes CASAGTGNEKLFF. The V gene is TRBV2, the J gene TRBJ1-4, with 8 nucleotides matching TRBD1. Germline values: CDR1 SNHLY, CDR2 FYNNEI. The CDR3 runs 13 residues. V was clipped by 8 bases and J by 5 bases; unmatched bases: 4.

This clonotype was seen many times. This chain connects TRBV12-3 or TRBV12-4 to TRBJ1-3; TRBD1 might be the D (6 bases). The V end was cut by 8 bases, the J end by 4 bases, with 18 bases between. CDR3 length equals 15 residues. In DNA form, the CDR3 reads TGTGCCAGCGCTACGGGGGGCGCGGGAGGAAACACCATATATTTT. It encodes CASATGGAGGNTIYF.

For this clonotype: Its ends do not fully match the called genes, so a read error is possible. V is TRBV4-3 and J is TRBJ1-1, with 7 bases matching TRBD1. CDR1 and CDR2 (germline): LGHNA, YSLEER. The CDR3 spans 17 residues. DNA of the CDR3: TGCGCCACCAGCCAAGATGTTTCCGGGACAGCCTACACTGAAGCTTTCTTT. Protein sequence: CATSQDVSGTAYTEAFF.

This clonotype was observed at least ten times. V gene TRBV28 combines with J gene TRBJ2-1; the match to TRBD2 covers 7 bases. Germline trimming cut 7 bases from V and 5 bases from J; bases unmatched to any gene: 11. Germline V gives CDR1 MDHEN, CDR2 SYDVKM. The CDR3 is made up of 15 amino acids. The CDR3 region has the DNA TGTGCCAGCACCACGCCGGGGAGGGAAAACAATGAGCAGTTCTTC. Protein: CASTTPGRENNEQFF.

For this clonotype: A much bigger clone sits one base away, suggesting this may be a read error. CDR3 amino acids: CSVIPWTGQETQFF. The CDR3 region has the DNA TGCAGCGTTATCCCATGGACAGGCCAAGAGACCCAGTTCTTC. This rearrangement joins TRBV29-1 to TRBJ2-5; 7 nucleotides line up with TRBD1. The J call may not be correct, given that the DNA end is closer to TRBJ2-1. Germline CDR1 reads SQVTM; CDR2 reads ANQGSEA. The CDR3 loop spans 14 amino acids.

There are many counts of this clonotype. CDR3 sequence: CASSRVWGMAEAFF. CDR3 in DNA: TGTGCCAGCTCACGTGTATGGGGGATGGCTGAAGCTTTCTTT. The V call is TRBV18, the J call TRBJ1-1; D may be TRBD1 (5 bases). V was clipped by 4 bases and J by 6 bases, with 15 bases between them. In germline, CDR1 is KGHSH, CDR2 LQKENI. The CDR3 contains 14 residues.

This clonotype appeared a few times. The rearrangement joins TRBV6-2 or TRBV6-3 to TRBJ2-1; TRBD1 agrees at 11 bases. Looked up from germline, CDR1 is MNHEY and CDR2 is SVGEGT. Trimming at V came to 8 bases and at J to 8 bases, leaving 8 bases not matched to a gene. This CDR3 comprises 14 residues. The CDR3 spells CASRGGTGGYEQFF. In DNA form, the CDR3 reads TGTGCCAGCCGGGGAGGGACAGGGGGTTATGAGCAGTTCTTC.

In its sample, this clonotype was seen a few times. The genes are TRBV7-9 and TRBJ1-4; D is ambiguous. This CDR3 contains 14 residues. Germline CDR1 and CDR2: SEHNR and FQNEAQ (reference sequence). Trimming cost V 3 bases and J 8 bases, with 13 bases left between them. The CDR3 DNA reads as TGTGCCAGCAGCTTCCCGCAGGAAGGAGAAAAACTGTTTTTT. Its translation: CASSFPQEGEKLFF.

In this sample, this clonotype turned up many times. The V gene is TRBV7-2, the J gene TRBJ2-3; possibly TRBD2 for D (7 bases). Deletions cut 5 bases from V and 3 bases from J, with 12 bases between. The CDR3 sequence is 14 residues long. The germline gives CDR1 SGHTA, CDR2 FQGNSA. This chain's CDR3 is CASSRGGPTDTQYF. The CDR3, as DNA: TGTGCCAGCAGCAGGGGGGGGCCGACAGATACGCAGTATTTT.

This clonotype was found many times. The chain combines TRBV20-1 with TRBJ2-7, with D hard to call. V was trimmed by 2 bases and J by 2 bases, leaving 4 bases between them. The CDR3 runs to 11 residues. Germline V lookup: CDR1 DFQATT, CDR2 SNEGSKA (reference sequence). CDR3 residues: CSARQTYEQYF. The CDR3 DNA is TGCAGTGCTAGACAGACCTACGAGCAGTACTTC.

This clonotype occurred a few times. This chain uses TRBV7-2 with TRBJ2-5, with a possible D match to TRBD2 (6 bases). The CDR3 contains 14 residues. The germline V gene has CDR1 SGHTA and CDR2 FQGNSA. V lost 5 bases and J 2 bases, leaving 12 bases between the germline ends. The CDR3: CASSARGIQETQYF. The CDR3 DNA sequence: TGTGCCAGCAGCGCTCGGGGGATTCAAGAGACCCAGTACTTC.

This clonotype was counted only a few times. This chain connects TRBV4-2 to TRBJ1-5; the D is unclear. With 0 bases removed from V and 5 bases from J, the gap between germline ends came to 8 bases. The CDR3 loop spans 14 amino acids. Germline-derived CDR1 and CDR2 are LGHNA and YNFKEQ. The CDR3 loop is CASSQDRLYQPQHF. DNA of the CDR3: TGTGCCAGCAGCCAAGACCGTTTGTATCAGCCCCAGCATTTT.

This clonotype was counted ten times or more. This chain joins TRBV2 and TRBJ2-7, with TRBD1 matching over 8 bases. CDR3 length equals 18 residues. Germline trimming cut 6 bases from V and 1 base from J; bases unmatched to any gene: 17. Germline V gene data show CDR1 as SNHLY and CDR2 as FYNNEI. CDR3 DNA sequence: TGTGCCAGCAGGAGAGTGAAAAACCGGGACAGGAGGTCCTACGAGCAGTACTTC. Protein product: CASRRVKNRDRRSYEQYF.

The chain is built from TRBV10-3 and TRBJ1-1; perhaps TRBD1 as D (5 bases). Per germline, CDR1 ENHRY and CDR2 SYGVKD. Trimming removed 10 bases at V and 3 bases at J, with 21 bases between. The CDR3 has 15 residues. The DNA of the CDR3 is TGTGCCACCGTGGGGGGGGTCAAAGGGGACACTGAAGCTTTCTTT. Translation gives CATVGGVKGDTEAFF.

The sample holds many counts of this clonotype. This rearrangement joins TRBV5-1 to TRBJ2-1; the D call may be TRBD1 or TRBD2 (6 bases each). Germline values: CDR1 SGHRS, CDR2 YFSETQ. The V end lost 3 bases, the J end lost 8 bases, and 15 bases lay between the germline ends. The CDR3 covers 14 residues. In DNA form, the CDR3 reads TGCGCCAGCAGCTGGGGCAGGGGAGGAGATGAGCAGTTCTTC. It specifies CASSWGRGGDEQFF.

V usage is TRBV10-3 and J usage is TRBJ1-2, with 7 bases identical to TRBD1. Trimming removed 6 bases from V and 4 bases from J; junction bases left unmatched: 11. The germline CDR1 and CDR2 sequences are ENHRY and SYGVKD. This CDR3 spans 15 amino acids. The CDR3 here is CAIRAPTGAVYGYTF. CDR3 coding DNA: TGTGCCATCAGAGCACCCACAGGGGCTGTCTATGGCTACACCTTC.

This clonotype was counted a few times. The V call is TRBV20-1, the J call TRBJ2-2; D is uncertain. This CDR3 has 13 residues. V lost 1 base to trimming and J lost 3 bases, with 6 bases between them. Germline values: CDR1 DFQATT, CDR2 SNEGSKA (reference sequence). As DNA, the CDR3 is TGCAGTGCTAGAGGAACCTACACCGGGGAGCTGTTTTTT. Residues: CSARGTYTGELFF.

This clonotype was found many times. This rearrangement joins TRBV3-1 to TRBJ2-3; 14 bases align to TRBD2. Trimming cost V 4 bases and J 6 bases; bases outside gene matches: 6. Germline CDR1 reads LGHDT; CDR2 reads YNNKEL (reference sequence). The CDR3 sequence is 16 residues long. This CDR3 is CASSLGLAGDRDTQYF. The CDR3 nucleotides are TGTGCCAGCAGCCTGGGACTAGCGGGGGACAGGGATACGCAGTATTTT.

This clonotype was seen repeatedly, ten times or more. This rearrangement joins TRBV29-1 to TRBJ2-5; D may match TRBD1 or TRBD2 (5 bases each). Germline CDR1 is SQVTM and CDR2 is ANQGSEA. The CDR3 is 14 amino acids. Trimming took off 3 bases at V and 1 base at J, with 12 bases between the two ends. This CDR3 is CSVEGRESQETQYF. Written as DNA, the CDR3 is TGCAGCGTTGAGGGACGGGAAAGCCAAGAGACCCAGTACTTC.

This clonotype occurred many times. This sequence joins TRBV7-2 and TRBJ1-2; TRBD1 aligns across 7 bases. The V segment lost 4 bases and the J segment 3 bases; nucleotides outside the gene matches: 5. The CDR3 covers 14 residues. Looked up from germline, CDR1 is SGHTA and CDR2 is FQGNSA. The CDR3 sequence is CASSSTGVDYGYTF. In nucleotides, the CDR3 is TGTGCCAGCAGCTCAACAGGGGTTGACTATGGCTACACCTTC.

Many counts were recorded for this clonotype. This chain connects TRBV5-6 to TRBJ2-5; no firm D call. There are 13 residues in the CDR3. The germline V gene has CDR1 SGHDT and CDR2 YYEEEE. The V end lost 0 bases, the J end lost 4 bases, and 7 bases lay between the germline ends. The CDR3 loop is CASSLALGETQYF. The CDR3 DNA reads TGTGCCAGCAGCTTGGCGCTGGGAGAGACCCAGTACTTC.

This clonotype was detected many times. The V gene is TRBV27, the J gene TRBJ1-1, with D hard to call. Between the trimmed V and J ends, which lost 6 bases and 0 bases, there was a span of 14 bases. The length of the CDR3 is 15 residues. Germline lookup yields CDR1 MNHEY and CDR2 SMNVEV (reference sequence). The CDR3 loop reads CASRPSPNLNTEAFF. The CDR3 region has the DNA TGTGCCAGCAGACCTAGCCCGAATTTGAACACTGAAGCTTTCTTT.

This clonotype appeared many times. The V call is TRBV5-1, the J call TRBJ1-1; a possible D gene is TRBD1 (5 bases). This CDR3 has 12 amino acids. Germline CDR1 is SGHRS and CDR2 is YFSETQ. Trimming removed 0 bases from V and 6 bases from J, with 6 bases in between. The CDR3 DNA follows: TGCGCCAGCAGCTTGGGACAGTCTGAAGCTTTCTTT. Encoded protein: CASSLGQSEAFF.